The TCR beta chain described here comes from a study of graft-versus-host responses after intestinal transplantation. Study overall: Grafts that recipients had were multivisceral, liver-intestinal, or isolated intestinal transplants.

V shed 4 bases and J 3 bases; nucleotides not matched to a gene: 6. This CDR3 contains 14 residues. Germline V CDR1 and CDR2: SGHKS, YYEKEE (reference sequence). Findings and caveats of the study: Recipient marrow showed GvH clones, some seen first in ileum or blood.

About this clone itself: Its antigen is still unknown.

The method was immunoSEQ multiplex PCR; TCRdb's version includes in-frame clones alone and lacks a portion of them. The sample carries about 130,000 clones, around 90% recorded once. The chain carries TRBV5-5 and TRBJ2-7; TRBD2 agrees at 8 bases. The source material was unstimulated CD4+ T cells sorted from spleen or lymph node cells, sampled before intestinal transplant. The origin of this receptor is a human donor who received an intestinal transplant. The CDR3: CASSPRLAGYEQYF. In nucleotides, the CDR3 is TGTGCCAGCAGCCCCCGGCTAGCGGGCTACGAGCAGTACTTC.